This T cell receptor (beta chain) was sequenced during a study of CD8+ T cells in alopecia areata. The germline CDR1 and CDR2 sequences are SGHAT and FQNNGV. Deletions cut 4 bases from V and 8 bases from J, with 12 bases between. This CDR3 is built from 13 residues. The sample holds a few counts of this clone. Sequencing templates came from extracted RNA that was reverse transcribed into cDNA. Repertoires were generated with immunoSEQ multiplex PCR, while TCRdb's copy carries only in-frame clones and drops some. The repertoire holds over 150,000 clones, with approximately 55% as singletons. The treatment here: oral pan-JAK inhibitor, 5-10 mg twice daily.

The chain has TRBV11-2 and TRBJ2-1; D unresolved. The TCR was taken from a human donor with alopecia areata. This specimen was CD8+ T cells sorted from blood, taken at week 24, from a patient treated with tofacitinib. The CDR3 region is CASSSTLWDEQFF. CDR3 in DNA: TGTGCCAGCAGCTCAACCCTCTGGGATGAGCAGTTCTTC. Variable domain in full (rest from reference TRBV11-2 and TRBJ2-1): EAGVAQSPRYKIIEKRQSVAFWCNPISGHATLYWYQQILGQGPKLLIQFQNNGVVDDSQLPKDRFSAERLKGVDSTLKIQPAKLEDSAVYLCASSSTLWDEQFFGPGTRLTVL.